This record looks at one T cell receptor beta chain sequence and its context. Antigen: not known. The data belong to a study of T cells in Graves' hyperthyroidism and ophthalmopathy. The study, taken as a whole, reports: Ophthalmopathy was distinguished from stable hyperthyroidism by 13 V-J signatures.

V was trimmed by 3 bases and J by 4 bases, leaving 18 bases between them. Germline values: CDR1 SEHNR, CDR2 FQNEAQ (reference sequence). The CDR3 consists of 17 residues. From RNA transcripts, TCR beta CDR3 regions were amplified. Initially, a first-round RT-PCR of the TCR CDR3 employed the HTBI primer set. TCRdb itself ran the multiplex PCR reads through MiXCR, one entry per CDR3 protein. Of 800,000 or so distinct CDR3 sequences in the sample, about two fifths were seen once. Graves' hyperthyroidism without ophthalmopathy progression within 18 months was termed stable. Diagnostic assessment was based on clinical symptoms, serum thyroxine and TRAb, thyroid ultrasound and orbital computed tomography. Extraction of PBMCs used 10 ml of fresh peripheral blood.

The source material was blood. The chain links TRBV7-9 to TRBJ1-4, with D tentatively TRBD1 (5 bases). The receptor's source is a man between 18 and 35 years old with Graves' hyperthyroidism. CDR3 residues: CASSFRVHTGGNEKLFF. CDR3 nucleotides: TGTGCCAGCAGCTTCCGGGTCCACACCGGGGGTAATGAAAAACTGTTTTTT.